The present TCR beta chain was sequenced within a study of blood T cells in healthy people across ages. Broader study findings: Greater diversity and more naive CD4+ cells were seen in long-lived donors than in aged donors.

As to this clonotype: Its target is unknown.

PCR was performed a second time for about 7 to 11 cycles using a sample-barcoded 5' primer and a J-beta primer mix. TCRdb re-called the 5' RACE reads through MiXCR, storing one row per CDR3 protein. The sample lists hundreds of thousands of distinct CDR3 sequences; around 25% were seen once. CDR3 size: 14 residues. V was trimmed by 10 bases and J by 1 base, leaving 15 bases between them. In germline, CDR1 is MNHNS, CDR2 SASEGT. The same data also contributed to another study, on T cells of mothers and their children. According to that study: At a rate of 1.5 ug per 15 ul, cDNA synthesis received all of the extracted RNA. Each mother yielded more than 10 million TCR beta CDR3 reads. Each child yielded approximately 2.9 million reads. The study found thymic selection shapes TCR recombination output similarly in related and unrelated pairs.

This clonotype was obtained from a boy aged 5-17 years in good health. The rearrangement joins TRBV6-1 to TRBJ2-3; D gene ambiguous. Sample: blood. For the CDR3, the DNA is TGTGCCACTGGATTCGACTTGGGCACAGATACGCAGTATTTT. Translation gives CATGFDLGTDTQYF.